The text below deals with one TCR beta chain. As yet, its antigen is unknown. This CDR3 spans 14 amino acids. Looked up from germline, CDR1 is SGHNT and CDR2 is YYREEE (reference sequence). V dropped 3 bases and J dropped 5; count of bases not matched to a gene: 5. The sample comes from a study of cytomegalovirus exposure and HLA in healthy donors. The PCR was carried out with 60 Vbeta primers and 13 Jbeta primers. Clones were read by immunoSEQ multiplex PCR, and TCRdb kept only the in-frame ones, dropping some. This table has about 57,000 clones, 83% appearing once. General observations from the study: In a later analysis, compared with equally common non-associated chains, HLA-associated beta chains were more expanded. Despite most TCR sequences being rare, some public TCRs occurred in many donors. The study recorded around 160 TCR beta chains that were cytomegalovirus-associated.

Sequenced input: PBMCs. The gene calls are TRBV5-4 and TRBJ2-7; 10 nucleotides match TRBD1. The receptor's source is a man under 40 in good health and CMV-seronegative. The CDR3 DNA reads TGTGCCAGCAGCTCCAGACAGGGGGCAGACGAGCAGTACTTC. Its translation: CASSSRQGADEQYF.